The rows below give T cell receptor beta chains drawn from one sample of a study of blood T cell repertoires in COVID-19. Produced via immunoSEQ multiplex PCR; TCRdb's table is partial and in-frame only. The sample shows around 200,000 clones, roughly 80% of them seen only once. Sequencing was performed on peripheral blood. The receptor set was obtained from a woman aged 40 to 50 with COVID-19, enrolled during active disease. CDR3s include the opening cysteine and the closing phenylalanine or tryptophan. Fields, in order: V gene, D gene, J gene, clone size, CDR3 DNA, CDR3 protein. D genes are given only for firm matches. Size tells how often a clone was seen (once, few, many) or the class of an expanded clone, and some rows leave it out.

>TRBV9|NA|TRBJ1-6|NA
TGTGCCAGCAGCGAATTTCGGGACAAGAGGTCACCCCTCCACTTT
CASSEFRDKRSPLHF
>TRBV7-8|TRBD2|TRBJ2-7|NA
TGTGCCAGCAGCTTAGCCTGGACTAGCGGGGGGGCCAGCTCCTACGAGCAGTACTTC
CASSLAWTSGGASSYEQYF
>TRBV6-1|NA|TRBJ2-7|NA
TGTGCCAGCAGTGACGGTACGCTTCCCGAGCAGTACTTC
CASSDGTLPEQYF
>TRBV30|NA|TRBJ2-7|NA
TGTGCCTGGAGTTCAGGGGGGTCCAACGAGCAGTACTTC
CAWSSGGSNEQYF
>TRBV20-1|NA|TRBJ1-2|NA
TGCAGTGCTAGTACAGAGAAGTATGGCTACACCTTC
CSASTEKYGYTF
>TRBV4-1|TRBD1|TRBJ1-2|NA
TGCGCCAGCAGCCAAACCCTCCTGAAACAGGGGCTGAAAGGATATGGCTACACCTTC
CASSQTLLKQGLKGYGYTF
>TRBV2|NA|TRBJ2-7|NA
TGTGCCAGCAGTGTTGTCAGGGGAGGGTACGAGCAGTACTTC
CASSVVRGGYEQYF
>TRBV18|TRBD2|TRBJ2-7|few
TGTGCCAGCTCACCGTCACTAGCGGGGTACGAGCAGTACTTC
CASSPSLAGYEQYF
>TRBV7-2|NA|TRBJ1-2|NA
TGTGCCAGCAGCCAGGGAGGAGCCTCCAACTATGGCTACACCTTC
CASSQGGASNYGYTF
>TRBV6-4|TRBD1|TRBJ2-3|once
TGTGCCAGCAGTGCGCAACCGGGACAGGGACTACGATGGCAGTATTTT
CASSAQPGQGLRWQYF
>TRBV7-2|TRBD1|TRBJ2-7|NA
TGTGCCAGCACCTCGGACAGGATAGGGGAGCAGTACTTC
CASTSDRIGEQYF
>TRBV3-1/TRBV3-2|NA|TRBJ2-3|NA
TGTGCCAGCAGCCAAGACGGAGCTTGGGATACGCAGTATTTT
CASSQDGAWDTQYF
>TRBV28|TRBD1|TRBJ1-2|NA
TGTGCCAGCAGTTCGGGACAGTATGGCTACATCTTC
CASSSGQYGYIF
>TRBV2|TRBD1|TRBJ1-2|few
TGTGCCAGCAGTGGGACAGGGAACTATGGCTACACCTTC
CASSGTGNYGYTF